The 6 T cell receptor beta chains below come from one sample, sequenced in a study of blood T cell repertoires in COVID-19. Assay: immunoSEQ multiplex PCR; the TCRdb copy retains only in-frame clones and omits some. The table has 350,000 to 450,000 clones, around 87% seen once. Sequencing used peripheral blood. Every receptor here comes from an older woman with COVID-19, enrolled during active disease.

This clone was found a few times. V gene TRBV19 combines with J gene TRBJ2-3, with D perhaps matching TRBD2 (5 bases). This CDR3 has 15 residues. The ends were cut back, 3 bases at V and 4 bases at J, with 14 bases in the middle. In germline, CDR1 is LNHDA, CDR2 SQIVND (reference sequence). CDR3 loop: CASSIEASLADTQYF. CDR3 sequence (DNA): TGTGCCAGTAGTATTGAGGCTAGCCTTGCAGATACGCAGTATTTT. Full variable domain (rest looked up from reference TRBV19 and TRBJ2-3): DGGITQSPKYLFRKEGQNVTLSCEQNLNHDAMYWYRQDPGQGLRLIYYSQIVNDFQKGDIAEGYSVSREKKESFPLTVTSAQKNPTAFYLCASSIEASLADTQYFGPGTRLTVL.

The chain joins TRBV7-9 to TRBJ1-2, with D possibly being TRBD1 (5 bases). The CDR3 totals 15 residues. V dropped 0 bases and J dropped 8 bases, with 16 bases sitting between them. The germline gives CDR1 SEHNR, CDR2 FQNEAQ (reference sequence). The CDR3 protein is CASSLASPNRQGYTF. CDR3 nucleotides: TGTGCCAGCAGCTTAGCGTCCCCCAACCGACAGGGCTACACCTTC.

This chain joins TRBV19 and TRBJ1-5; D is unresolved. The ends were cut back, 6 bases at V and 5 bases at J, with 8 bases in the middle. CDR3 size: 12 residues. Germline V gives CDR1 LNHDA, CDR2 SQIVND (reference sequence). Here the CDR3 reads CASRRQDQPQHF. The CDR3 DNA is TGTGCCAGTAGAAGGCAGGATCAGCCCCAGCATTTT.

This chain links TRBV3-1 (or the pseudogene TRBV3-2) with TRBJ2-5; D might be TRBD2 (6 bases). With 5 bases removed from V and 1 base from J, the gap between germline ends came to 11 bases. The CDR3 is 14 residues long. The germline gives CDR1 LGHDT, CDR2 YNNKEL (reference sequence). The CDR3 nucleotides read TGTGCCAGCAGCTTAGGACTAACCCAAGAGACCCAGTACTTC. Translating it yields CASSLGLTQETQYF.

This rearrangement joins TRBV28 to TRBJ1-5, with a weak D call TRBD1 (5 bases). V was shortened by 6 bases and J by 4 bases, with 16 bases between the two germline ends. The germline gives CDR1 MDHEN, CDR2 SYDVKM. The CDR3 totals 15 residues. In nucleotides, the CDR3 is TGTGCCAGCAGCCCACCGGGACTATCGAATCAGCCCCAGCATTTT. This codes for CASSPPGLSNQPQHF.

V is TRBV9 and J is TRBJ2-7, with 11 bases identical to TRBD2. CDR1 is SGDLS, CDR2 YYNGEE, per germline. J was trimmed by 7 bases and V by 0 bases; bases with no gene match: 6. The CDR3 runs to 15 residues. For the CDR3, the DNA is TGTGCCAGCAGCGTAGCGACTAGCGGGGAACTTGAGCAGTACTTC. As protein: CASSVATSGELEQYF.